The rows below give T cell receptor beta chains drawn from one sample of a study of T cell repertoires in aging, cancer and after chemotherapy. TCRdb redid the calling of the multiplex PCR reads with MiXCR, one entry per CDR3 protein. Of some 9,700 distinct CDR3 sequences listed, 33% are singletons. Sequencing input: blood. The source is a human donor in good health. The donor label of this sample is uncertain. Both conserved end residues are part of each CDR3. The D gene is left open where the match is weak. Some rows have no size entry. The others give once, few or many, or a class for an expanded clone.

d_call clone_size j_call v_call cdr3_aa cdr3_nt
NA NA TRBJ2-7 TRBV13 CASSWRQDFSYEQYF TGTGCCAGCAGCTGGCGACAGGACTTCTCCTACGAGCAGTACTTC
NA NA TRBJ2-5 TRBV19 CASSAWDGGTPTGSGVEETQYF TGTGCCAGTAGTGCCTGGGACGGAGGGACCCCAACGGGGAGCGGTGTAGAAGAGACCCAGTACTTC
NA few TRBJ2-4 TRBV5-1 CASSRDAKNIQYF TGCGCCAGCAGCCGGGACGCAAAAAACATTCAGTACTTC
TRBD1 NA TRBJ1-2 TRBV4-1 CASSLTGPYGYTF TGCGCCAGCAGCCTGACAGGGCCATATGGCTACACCTTC
NA NA TRBJ1-3 TRBV5-6 CASSLRGSGNTIYF TGTGCCAGCAGCTTGCGGGGATCCGGAAACACCATATATTTT
TRBD1 few TRBJ2-3 TRBV5-6 CASSHGGTGGTDTQYF TGTGCCAGCAGCCATGGGGGGACAGGGGGCACAGATACGCAGTATTTT
TRBD2 NA TRBJ2-1 TRBV19 CASRPTSGGRGEQFF TGTGCCAGTAGACCCACTAGCGGGGGGCGGGGTGAGCAGTTCTTC
NA NA TRBJ2-4 TRBV12-3/TRBV12-4 CASSSAKNIQYF TGTGCCAGCAGCTCGGCCAAAAACATTCAGTACTTC
TRBD1 NA TRBJ1-2 TRBV6-1 CASRTPTGDRGYTF TGTGCCAGCCGCACCCCGACAGGGGATCGGGGCTACACCTTC
NA few TRBJ1-4 TRBV6-2/TRBV6-3 CASSYSTAGSEKLFF TGTGCCAGCAGTTACTCGACAGCAGGGAGTGAAAAACTGTTTTTT
NA NA TRBJ2-3 TRBV10-2 CASSQGTWDTDTQYF TGCGCCAGCAGTCAAGGGACCTGGGACACAGATACGCAGTATTTT
NA NA TRBJ2-5 TRBV5-1 CASSWRGQNQETQYF TGCGCCAGCAGCTGGAGGGGACAAAACCAAGAGACCCAGTACTTC
NA NA TRBJ2-5 TRBV24-1 CATSDGAGKTQYF TGTGCCACCAGTGATGGGGCCGGGAAGACCCAGTACTTC
TRBD2 few TRBJ2-3 TRBV6-4 CASSRTSGVADTQYF TGTGCCAGCAGTCGGACTAGCGGGGTGGCAGATACGCAGTATTTT
NA NA TRBJ2-1 TRBV5-6 CASSDTLEGGDWGNEQFF TGTGCCAGCAGCGACACCCTTGAGGGGGGGGATTGGGGCAATGAGCAGTTCTTC
NA NA TRBJ2-7 TRBV5-4 CASSLAGSGYTYEQYF TGTGCCAGCAGCTTGGCCGGGAGCGGCTATACCTACGAGCAGTACTTC
TRBD1 NA TRBJ2-7 TRBV27 CASSLTGAYEQYF TGTGCCAGCAGTTTGACAGGGGCCTACGAGCAGTACTTC
NA few TRBJ1-1 TRBV18 CASSRPPPPNTEAFF TGTGCCAGCTCACGACCCCCCCCTCCGAACACTGAAGCTTTCTTT
TRBD1 NA TRBJ1-1 TRBV20-1 CSAWTGNTEAFF TGCAGTGCTTGGACAGGGAACACTGAAGCTTTCTTT
NA few TRBJ2-3 TRBV12-3/TRBV12-4 CASSFRALTSTDTQYF TGTGCCAGCAGCTTCCGGGCCTTAACTAGCACAGATACGCAGTATTTT
NA NA TRBJ1-4 TRBV5-5 CASSLSAGAGEKLFF TGTGCCAGCAGCTTGTCCGCGGGGGCCGGGGAAAAACTGTTTTTT
NA NA TRBJ2-1 TRBV13 CASSGLGTPEYNEQFF TGTGCCAGCAGTGGGCTAGGGACACCGGAATACAATGAGCAGTTCTTC
NA NA TRBJ1-1 TRBV5-1 CASSLDPVNTEAFF TGCGCCAGCAGCTTGGATCCAGTGAACACTGAAGCTTTCTTT
TRBD2 NA TRBJ2-3 TRBV12-3/TRBV12-4 CASSPGLVPDTQYF TGTGCCAGCAGTCCCGGACTAGTCCCAGATACGCAGTATTTT
NA few TRBJ2-7 TRBV30 CAWTLGGYEQYF TGTGCCTGGACGCTAGGGGGCTACGAGCAGTACTTC